This TCR beta chain was retrieved from a study of cytomegalovirus exposure and HLA in healthy donors (dated by TCRdb to the late 2010s). For the wider study: An earlier analysis of some 500 of the donors reported 250 to 300 Gb of sequence data and 117 million unique TCR beta sequences from about 200 million T cells. A later analysis re-analyzed previously published TCR beta repertoires from 660 or so donors and added high-resolution HLA genotyping to study TCR occurrence patterns. Genome-wide SNP genotypes for about 60% of the 666 donors were used in a later genetic analysis, which treated that subset as a discovery cohort. Among the 398 genotyped donors, under 90% belonged to the genetic ancestry cluster associated with self-reported Caucasian donors. The later analysis used no new phenotypic data to find candidate immune exposures, relying instead on TCR beta sequences and their occurrence across donors. The number of donors typed differed by locus, with about 629-640 for A, B, C, DRB1 and DQB1, 522 for DQA1, approximately 580 for DPA1, and under 490 for DPB1. The aim of the study was to test whether cataloging public T cell receptors could identify signatures of past pathogen exposure. All discovery cohort repertoires had been generated on a single sequencing platform. The study combined high-throughput TCR immunosequencing, statistical association of individual TCRs with disease status, and machine learning to predict cytomegalovirus infection status. Donor age, sex, ethnicity and CMV serostatus were collected together with the repertoire data. Among a few hundred genotyped donors of the cohort, an average of approximately 250,000 unique TCR beta nucleotide sequences were sequenced per donor, roughly a sixth of them non-productive. In an earlier analysis of over 550 of the donors, high-throughput TCR beta sequencing was used to judge whether each TCR beta V gene segment behaved as functional or pseudogenic. Class I and class II HLA loci were covered by the typing at four-digit resolution. About five DR-DQ haplotypes were treated as single units for association and clustering because of strong linkage in the cohort. Besides the first cohort of 550 to 750 subjects, a separate validation cohort made up of 120 different subjects was used. The T cell repertoires of about 700 subjects were profiled by immunosequencing and related to cytomegalovirus serostatus. Roughly 300 gigabases of sequencing data and tens of millions of unique TCR sequences were included in an early release covering roughly 700 HLA-typed donors.

In total, roughly 670 healthy bone marrow donors made up the cohort. All cohort members were sampled while nominally healthy, although unrecorded immune exposures were likely present. The donor was CMV seronegative and was included in the group of about 350 seronegative cohort members. A peripheral blood sample was collected from each donor, and TCR beta sequencing was performed on peripheral blood mononuclear cells. Genomic DNA extraction from the blood cell samples was performed with the Qiagen DNeasy Blood Extraction Kit. The receptor library was made with the immunoSEQ multiplex PCR assay. For the multiplex PCR, a mixture combining 60 forward primers for TCR Vbeta segments and 13 reverse primers for TCR Jbeta segments was used. The CDR3 region of rearranged TCR beta genes was amplified from genomic DNA with a multiplex PCR assay. Amplified TCR beta libraries were sequenced as 87-base-pair reads on the Illumina HiSeq System. On the authors' methods: A later analysis counted tens of millions of unique TCR beta chains across the 650 to 800 repertoires, and roughly 11 million of these chains were shared by at least two donors. To remove PCR and sequencing errors, raw reads were error-corrected and collapsed into unique sequences using a nearest-neighbor algorithm that merged closely related sequences. To assign V, D and J gene segments, CDR3 sequences were aligned to IMGT reference sequences. For a sequence to be retained, a match of at least six nucleotides to both a V gene segment and a J gene segment was required. A rearrangement was called productive if the CDR3 had no stop codons and remained in frame with V and J, and every other rearrangement was called non-productive. Following IMGT convention, CDR3 was defined as the stretch from the second conserved V-encoded cysteine to the conserved J-encoded phenylalanine. The earlier analysis of about 570 of the donors excluded any sequence lacking an unambiguous match to a single V gene segment. In an earlier analysis of 587 of the donors, V segments were called functional above 56.7% productive rearrangements and were called segregating when the between-donor standard deviation exceeded 5%. A statistical classification framework was developed to diagnose cytomegalovirus status using the catalog of TCR beta chain sequences. V and J gene assignment, in a later analysis, came from comparing TCR nucleotide sequences with IMGT/GENE-DB human TR gene sequences. The TCRdist pipeline was used in a later analysis to assign CDR3 sequences and most-parsimonious VDJ recombination scenarios. In a later analysis, every TCR beta chain was defined by the combination of its CDR3 amino acid sequence and its V-gene family, and reads without a unique V-gene family were dropped. As a way to deal with suspected cross-contamination and a sequencing artifact, a later analysis dropped hundreds of nucleotide sequences that were highly shared and had low generation probability. A later analysis calculated a clonal expansion index for each public chain from normalized within-repertoire ranks of inferred template counts. In a later analysis, generation probabilities were computed using a VDJ recombination model fitted to out-of-frame rearrangements, and the results were checked against IGoR. Hypergeometric tests were used in a later analysis to score TCR-TCR, TCR-HLA and TCR-CMV co-occurrence, with a repertoire-size bias correction applied to the TCR pairs. In a later analysis, false discovery rates were estimated by permuting HLA or CMV assignments 20 times. In a later analysis, co-occurring TCRs were grouped using DBSCAN, with TCRdist sequence similarity added in when clustering inside HLA-allele-positive subsets. Co-occurrence clustering excluded repertoires with fewer than 30,000 or more than 120,000 public chains, plus five with anomalous nucleotide sharing. TCRdb holds this immuneACCESS table with in-frame rearrangements only. Some clones are missing; in checked studies, unresolved V genes explain under half, and the rest has no known cause. The DNA was the basis for D and trimming; V, J and clone size are from that table. Across this sample there are around 130,000 clones, with more than 70% seen only once. Clones ranked in the top ten supply roughly 1% of the sample.

Turning to this clone: What antigen it recognizes has not been identified. Within one base of it there is no much larger clone, and no base qualities were kept.

V is pruned by 4 bases and J by 5 bases, leaving 8 bases of the junction without a gene match. The CDR3 runs 15 amino acids, cysteine and phenylalanine included. Only the CDR3 region is kept as DNA, spanning 45 bases read in frame from base 1. The CDR1 and CDR2 encoded by the germline V gene (reference sequence) are SGHNT and YYREEE. Summary of the overall study and its limitations: Because HLA typing was unavailable for some donors at each locus, only the typed subset was used in association tests. Most CMV-associated TCR beta chains appeared to be HLA-restricted in a later analysis, and the HLA associations seemed to be driven largely by CMV exposure. At a false discovery rate of 0.05, a later analysis linked 16,951 TCR beta sequences to specific HLA alleles. Some IMGT-functional V segments, including TRBV6-2 and TRBV6-3, could not be distinguished by the 87-base-pair reads and were therefore excluded. The classifier was reported to diagnose cytomegalovirus status with high specificity and sensitivity in both the original and validation cohorts. Immune exposure information for the cohort was limited to CMV serostatus. A total of about 150 TCR beta chains were listed by the study as associated with cytomegalovirus. A later genetic analysis associated a missense DCLRE1C variant with V-gene and J-gene trimming of TCR beta chains, and an independent cohort replicated the association. In a later analysis, HLA-associated TCR beta chains showed more clonal expansion and lower generation probabilities than non-associated chains that were equally common. The presence/absence analyses assumed that sequencing depth was roughly uniform across donors, and that assumption may not be true. Correlated functional status among segregating V segments might reflect linkage disequilibrium, but an unknown experimental factor could not be ruled out. In an earlier analysis of fewer than 700 of the donors, most TCR beta V segments appeared in productive rearrangements about 87% or about 30% of the time, broadly matching IMGT annotations. Seventeen rarely observed V segments, including chromosome 9 orphons, were excluded from the earlier analysis of about 610 of the donors because counts were too low. In this cohort, only TCR beta chains were sequenced, and detectable features were limited by the absence of alpha or paired-chain data. Assigning TCR associations to individual alleles was difficult when HLA alleles, especially DR and DQ, strongly co-occurred. According to a later analysis, TCR association rates differed among HLA loci, with DRB1 alleles showing the most associated TCRs and HLA-C alleles showing the fewest. A cluster of highly shared sequence variants was judged likely to represent a technical artifact of the sequencing pipeline. In vitro tests confirmed that three of the cytomegalovirus-associated TCR beta chains recognize cytomegalovirus antigens. In a later genetic analysis, fewer N-insertions in productive TCRs were reported among donors in an Asian-associated ancestry cluster than the roughly 670-donor mean. A later analysis reported that several top co-occurrence clusters appeared linked to parvovirus B19, influenza, CMV and Epstein-Barr virus. Across donors, most TCR sequences were observed very rarely, whereas some public TCRs were present in many individuals. The authors suggested that the approach could potentially be extended to other disease states and immunological phenotypes. A further reported finding was that TCR beta sequences accurately predicted the HLA-A and HLA-B alleles for most subjects in the first cohort.

Sequences were obtained from PBMCs. The chain joins TRBV5-4 to TRBJ2-5, with 10 central nucleotides matching TRBD2. This TCR was recovered from a woman in her sixties in good health and CMV-seronegative. The CDR3 reads as follows: CASSPLAGVMETQYF. In nucleotides, the sequence is TGTGCCAGCAGCCCTCTAGCGGGAGTGATGGAGACCCAGTACTTC.